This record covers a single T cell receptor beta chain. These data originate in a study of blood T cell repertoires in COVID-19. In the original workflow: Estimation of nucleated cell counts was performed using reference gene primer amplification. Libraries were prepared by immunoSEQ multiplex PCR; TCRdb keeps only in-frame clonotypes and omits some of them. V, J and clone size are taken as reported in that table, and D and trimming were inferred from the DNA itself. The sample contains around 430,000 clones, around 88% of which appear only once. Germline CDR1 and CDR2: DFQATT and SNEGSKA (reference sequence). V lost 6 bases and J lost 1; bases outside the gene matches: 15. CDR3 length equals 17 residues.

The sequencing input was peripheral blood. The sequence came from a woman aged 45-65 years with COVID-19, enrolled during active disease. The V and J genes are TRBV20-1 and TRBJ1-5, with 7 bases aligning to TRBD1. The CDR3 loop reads CSASGGTAFGSNQPQHF. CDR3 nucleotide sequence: TGCAGTGCAAGTGGGGGGACAGCCTTTGGGAGCAATCAGCCCCAGCATTTT.